These 29 T cell receptor beta chains came from one sample sequenced in a study of post-analysis software for immune sequencing data. Overall study findings and caveats: A few TRBV segments occurring more often in patients than controls included TRBV5-6, TRBV5-1 and TRBV20-1.

TCR beta libraries were prepared from cDNA with unique molecular identifiers. TCRdb independently ran MiXCR on the PCR reads; one entry per CDR3 protein. Of 750,000 to 950,000 distinct CDR3 sequences listed, 53% are singletons. These receptors have no known antigen. The sample comprised blood. The receptors come from a girl aged 5-17 years with multiple sclerosis.

This chain uses TRBV2 with TRBJ2-4; a possible D gene is TRBD1 (5 bases). The DNA end lines up better with TRBJ2-7; the J call may be wrong. CDR3 length: 13 amino acids. Germline lookup yields CDR1 SNHLY and CDR2 FYNNEI. CDR3 in amino acids: CASETEVAYEQYF. The DNA of the CDR3 is TGTGCCAGCGAGACAGAAGTAGCTTACGAGCAGTACTTC.

The genes are TRBV20-1 and TRBJ1-5; the D gene is possibly TRBD1 (5 bases). The CDR3 totals 13 residues. V lost 7 bases, J lost 0 bases, and 10 bases lay in between. The V gene's germline CDR1 is DFQATT and CDR2 SNEGSKA (reference sequence). Here the CDR3 DNA reads TGCAGTGTGGGGGATTATAGCAATCAGCCCCAGCATTTT. This codes for CSVGDYSNQPQHF.

The chain uses TRBV7-3 and TRBJ2-3; maybe TRBD2 (6 bases). The CDR3 covers 12 residues. Deletions cut 9 bases from V and 2 bases from J, with 9 bases between. CDR1 and CDR2 from the germline V gene are SGHTA and FQGTGA. The CDR3 region is CASSGDTDTQYF. The CDR3 DNA sequence: TGTGCCAGTAGCGGAGACACAGATACGCAGTATTTT.

This chain's CDR3 is CASTRRGRETQYF. In DNA, the CDR3 is TGTGCCAGCACCCGGAGGGGGAGAGAGACCCAGTACTTC. The rearrangement uses TRBV3-1 and TRBJ2-5; either TRBD1 or TRBD2 may supply D (6 bases each). Germline V gene data show CDR1 as LGHDT and CDR2 as YNNKEL (reference sequence). The ends were cut back, 7 bases at V and 4 bases at J, with 13 bases in the middle. The CDR3 is made up of 13 amino acids.

V gene TRBV21-1 combines with J gene TRBJ2-7; the table's TRBD1 call for D was not verified on the DNA. TRBV21-1 corresponds to a pseudogene. This CDR3 comprises 14 residues. Here the CDR3 reads CASSRRTGAYEQYF. The DNA of the CDR3 is TGTGCCAGCAGCAGAAGAACAGGGGCCTACGAGCAGTACTTC.

This clonotype has a handful of counts. The chain combines TRBV7-9 with TRBJ1-2, with 10 bases identical to TRBD1. Looked up from germline, CDR1 is SEHNR and CDR2 is FQNEAQ (reference sequence). This CDR3 comprises 14 residues. Losses at the gene ends were 5 bases for V and 8 bases for J; bases not matched to a gene: 8. The CDR3 reads CASSGQGGLKGYTF. CDR3 in DNA: TGTGCCAGCAGCGGACAGGGGGGACTAAAGGGCTACACCTTC.

This chain joins TRBV5-1 and TRBJ2-1; 8 bases align to TRBD2. The germline V gene encodes CDR1 SGHRS and CDR2 YFSETQ. The CDR3 spans 15 residues. V trimming: 4 bases; J trimming: 6 bases; junction bases outside the gene matches: 9. CDR3 coding DNA: TGCGCCAGCAGCCCGGGGGATAGCGGGATCAATGAGCAGTTCTTC. Encoded protein: CASSPGDSGINEQFF.

The chain carries TRBV29-1 and TRBJ1-1; 8 bases agree with TRBD1. V shed 6 bases and J 4 bases; nucleotides not matched to a gene: 19. CDR1 is SQVTM, CDR2 ANQGSEA, per germline. This CDR3 has 17 amino acids. Here the CDR3 reads CSVDPTGALGSLTEAFF. In DNA form, the CDR3 reads TGCAGCGTGGATCCGACAGGGGCATTGGGTAGTCTCACTGAAGCTTTCTTT.

This clonotype was found once. This rearrangement joins TRBV3-1 to TRBJ2-7, with 8 bases fitting TRBD1. CDR1 and CDR2 from the germline V gene are LGHDT and YNNKEL (reference sequence). V dropped 0 bases and J dropped 0; count of bases not matched to a gene: 13. This CDR3 has 19 residues. CDR3: CASSQDWPTRTGISYEQYF. The CDR3 nucleotides read TGTGCCAGCAGCCAAGATTGGCCGACTCGGACAGGGATCTCCTACGAGCAGTACTTC.

The chain carries TRBV12-3 or TRBV12-4 and TRBJ1-6; 10 bases fit TRBD1. V lost 6 bases and J lost 0; bases outside the gene matches: 11. The CDR3 covers 19 residues. For the CDR3, the DNA is TGTGCCAGCAGCCTGAGGGGACAGGGGTCGAGCTCCTATAATTCACCCCTCCACTTT. It codes for CASSLRGQGSSSYNSPLHF.

This clonotype was recorded only once. The V gene is TRBV5-1, the J gene TRBJ2-3; D perhaps matches TRBD1 (5 bases). V was trimmed by 0 bases and J by 1 base, leaving 12 bases between them. This CDR3 region has 16 residues. The germline gives CDR1 SGHRS, CDR2 YFSETQ. This CDR3 is CASSLAGQPRTDTQYF. In nucleotides, the CDR3 is TGCGCCAGCAGCTTGGCAGGGCAGCCTCGCACAGATACGCAGTATTTT.

The rearrangement joins TRBV20-1 to TRBJ2-3; D is unresolved. Between the trimmed V and J ends, which lost 3 bases and 7 bases, there was a span of 11 bases. Germline V CDR1 and CDR2: DFQATT, SNEGSKA (reference sequence). CDR3 length: 12 amino acids. This chain's CDR3 is CSARAPSYTQYF. The CDR3 DNA is TGCAGTGCTAGGGCCCCTTCTTATACGCAGTATTTT.

This chain connects TRBV18 to TRBJ1-2, with D possibly being TRBD1 (5 bases). Trimming pared 3 bases from V and 4 bases from J, leaving 12 bases between. The CDR3 has 14 amino acids. CDR1 and CDR2 from the germline V gene are KGHSH and LQKENI. The CDR3 nucleotides are TGTGCCAGCTCACCGACAGAGACCACCTATGGCTACACCTTC. Amino acids: CASSPTETTYGYTF.

In DNA form, the CDR3 reads TGTGCCAGCAATAACTTAGCGGCCTACAATGAGCAGTTCTTC. Residues: CASNNLAAYNEQFF. The chain has TRBV12-3 or TRBV12-4 and TRBJ2-1; maybe TRBD2 (6 bases). The CDR3 contains 14 residues. V gave up 7 bases and J gave up 2 bases, with 12 bases separating them.

V gene TRBV18 combines with J gene TRBJ2-7; D might be TRBD2 (5 bases). CDR1 is KGHSH, CDR2 LQKENI, per germline. The CDR3 extends over 15 amino acids. V gave up 2 bases and J gave up 10 bases, with 21 bases separating them. CDR3 loop: CASSPGEPSKGPQYF. The CDR3 DNA follows: TGTGCCAGCTCACCAGGGGAGCCCAGTAAGGGTCCCCAGTACTTC.

The chain carries TRBV7-2 and TRBJ2-5; a possible D gene is TRBD2 (6 bases). The J call may be in error: the DNA end matches TRBJ2-7 better. CDR3 length equals 13 residues. Germline V gene data show CDR1 as SGHTA and CDR2 as FQGNSA. The CDR3 DNA sequence: TGTGCCAGCAGCATTAGCGGCATCTACGAGCAGTACTTC. Residues: CASSISGIYEQYF.

The rearrangement joins TRBV15 to TRBJ2-3, with D perhaps TRBD2 (6 bases). Trimming took off 8 bases at V and 0 bases at J, with 12 bases between the two ends. Germline CDR1 and CDR2: LNHNV and YYDKDF (reference sequence). The CDR3 totals 14 residues. The CDR3 loop is CATRLGGSTDTQYF. DNA of the CDR3: TGTGCCACCCGACTAGGCGGAAGCACAGATACGCAGTATTTT.

This chain connects TRBV9 to TRBJ2-7, with 7 nucleotides matching TRBD2. Germline V gene sequence: CDR1 SGDLS, CDR2 YYNGEE. The CDR3 extends over 14 amino acids. With 7 bases clipped from V and 0 bases from J, the junction kept 7 bases outside the gene matches. The CDR3 region is CASSGGGYSYEQYF. The CDR3 DNA reads TGTGCCAGCTCTGGGGGGGGTTACTCCTACGAGCAGTACTTC.

J is TRBJ1-1 and V is TRBV7-9; maybe TRBD1 (6 bases). Germline lookup yields CDR1 SEHNR and CDR2 FQNEAQ (reference sequence). The V end was cut by 1 base, the J end by 3 bases, with 18 bases between. The CDR3 loop spans 17 amino acids. The CDR3 protein is CASSLGQGKGEDTEAFF. The CDR3 coding sequence is TGTGCCAGCAGCTTAGGGCAGGGGAAAGGGGAGGACACTGAAGCTTTCTTT.

This sequence joins TRBV20-1 and TRBJ1-1; D is perhaps TRBD1 (5 bases). Germline V gives CDR1 DFQATT, CDR2 SNEGSKA (reference sequence). V gave up 3 bases and J gave up 2 bases, with 10 bases separating them. This CDR3 contains 13 residues. The CDR3, as DNA: TGCAGTGCTAGGTACCAGGGAAACACTGAAGCTTTCTTT. It specifies CSARYQGNTEAFF.

The chain couples TRBV7-9 to TRBJ2-1, with D possibly being TRBD2 (6 bases). Germline values: CDR1 SEHNR, CDR2 FQNEAQ (reference sequence). This CDR3 comprises 16 residues. V gave up 1 base and J gave up 2 bases, with 12 bases separating them. The CDR3, as DNA: TGTGCCAGCAGCTTAGTGGCTAGCGCGACCTACAATGAGCAGTTCTTC. This translates into CASSLVASATYNEQFF.

The chain carries TRBV2 and TRBJ2-3; D gene unclear. Germline CDR1 SNHLY, CDR2 FYNNEI. The length of the CDR3 is 15 residues. V lost 0 bases and J lost 5, with 12 bases in between. Written as DNA, the CDR3 is TGTGCCAGCAGTGAAGCGCTCGGTTTGGGAGATACGCAGTATTTT. Protein sequence: CASSEALGLGDTQYF.

The V gene is TRBV29-1, the J gene TRBJ2-2; no definite D call. Germline V gene lookup returns CDR1 SQVTM and CDR2 ANQGSEA. V lost 1 base to trimming and J lost 6 bases, with 18 bases between them. The CDR3 length is 16 residues. CDR3 nucleotides: TGCAGCGTTGAAGTAAGACCTCCCCCTGGGGCCGGGGAGCTGTTTTTT. It specifies CSVEVRPPPGAGELFF.

This clonotype was counted a few times. The chain has TRBV4-1 and TRBJ2-7; D is possibly TRBD1 (5 bases). With 0 bases removed from V and 3 bases from J, the gap between germline ends came to 15 bases. Germline V gene sequence: CDR1 MGHRA, CDR2 YSYEKL. The CDR3 consists of 16 residues. CDR3 nucleotides: TGCGCCAGCAGCCAAGATAACCAGGGAAGGAACTACGAGCAGTACTTC. It translates to CASSQDNQGRNYEQYF.

This clonotype was observed a few times. The chain employs TRBV20-1 and TRBJ1-5; D gene ambiguous. The CDR3 spans 15 residues. Trimming stripped 0 bases from V and 3 bases from J, with 12 bases between. Germline CDR1 is DFQATT and CDR2 is SNEGSKA (reference sequence). CDR3 sequence reads: CSARDTYGNNQPQHF. In nucleotides, the CDR3 is TGCAGTGCTAGAGATACGTACGGAAACAATCAGCCCCAGCATTTT.

The rearrangement joins TRBV12-3 or TRBV12-4 to TRBJ2-7; D gene ambiguous. This CDR3 is 14 amino acids long. V was shortened by 6 bases and J by 3 bases, with 15 bases between the two germline ends. The CDR3 reads CASSPGVTFYEQYF. CDR3 in DNA: TGTGCCAGCAGCCCAGGAGTAACCTTCTACGAGCAGTACTTC.

CDR3 sequence (DNA): TGCAGTGCTAGAGACATAGCGGCTCCTCCCTACAATGAGCAGTTCTTC. As protein: CSARDIAAPPYNEQFF. V is TRBV20-1 and J is TRBJ2-1, with D perhaps matching TRBD2 (6 bases). The germline V gene has CDR1 DFQATT and CDR2 SNEGSKA (reference sequence). Trimming removed 0 bases from V and 2 bases from J, with 14 bases in between. The CDR3 spans 16 residues.

The V call is TRBV29-1, the J call TRBJ2-1, with 12 bases identical to TRBD2. J lost 3 bases, V lost 7 bases, and 4 bases had no gene match. The V gene's germline CDR1 is SQVTM and CDR2 ANQGSEA. CDR3 length: 14 amino acids. The CDR3 bases are TGCAGCGGCCTAGCGGGAGGGCGCTACAATGAGCAGTTCTTC. Translated, it gives CSGLAGGRYNEQFF.

The chain recombines TRBV20-1 with TRBJ2-7; D not resolved. Germline V CDR1 and CDR2: DFQATT, SNEGSKA (reference sequence). The V and J ends lost 7 bases and 7 bases respectively, with 8 bases between them. This CDR3 has 9 amino acids. CDR3 sequence: CSESIEQYF. CDR3 sequence (DNA): TGCAGTGAGAGTATAGAGCAGTACTTC.